This T cell receptor (beta chain) was recovered during a study of cytomegalovirus exposure and HLA in healthy donors. Study overall: One earlier analysis, a look at 200 million or so T cells, found fewer than 140 million unique TCR beta sequences. Inside one of the first data releases sat about 85 million unique TCRs taken from HLA-typed donors. Study-wide results and limits: When the data were analyzed later, several of the most significant clusters appeared to be linked to common viral pathogens. It was reportedly the case that the classifier diagnosed cytomegalovirus status with high specificity and sensitivity.

CDR3 size: 13 residues. Germline V gives CDR1 SGDLS, CDR2 YYNGEE. Trimming left V 7 bases short and J 0 bases short, with 10 bases between. To note about this clone: Its target is unknown.

60 Vbeta and 13 Jbeta primers were used in PCR. Produced via immunoSEQ multiplex PCR; TCRdb's table is partial and in-frame only. Found here are fewer than 300,000 clones, roughly 80% of them singletons; the top ten hold about 0.3%. The receptor was isolated from a girl under 10 years old in good health and CMV-seronegative. V and J are TRBV9 and TRBJ1-1; no reliable D call. The specimen was PBMCs. The CDR3 bases are TGTGCCAGCGGAGGGCTAGTGAACACTGAAGCTTTCTTT. Translation gives CASGGLVNTEAFF. Full variable domain (missing parts from reference TRBV9 and TRBJ1-1): DSGVTQTPKHLITATGQRVTLRCSPRSGDLSVYWYQQSLDQGLQFLIQYYNGEERAKGNILERFSAQQFPDLHSELNLSSLELGDSALYFCASGGLVNTEAFFGQGTRLTVV.